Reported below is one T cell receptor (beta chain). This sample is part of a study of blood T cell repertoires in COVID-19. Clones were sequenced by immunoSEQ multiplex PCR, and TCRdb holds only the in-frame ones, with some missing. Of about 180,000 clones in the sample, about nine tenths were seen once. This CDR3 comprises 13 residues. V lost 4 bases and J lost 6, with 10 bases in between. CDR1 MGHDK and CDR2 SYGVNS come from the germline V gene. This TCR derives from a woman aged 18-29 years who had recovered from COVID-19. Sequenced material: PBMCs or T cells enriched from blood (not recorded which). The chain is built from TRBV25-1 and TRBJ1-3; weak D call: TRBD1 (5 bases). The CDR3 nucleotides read TGTGCCAGCAGTGTCGCAGGGTTAAACACCATATATTTT. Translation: CASSVAGLNTIYF.